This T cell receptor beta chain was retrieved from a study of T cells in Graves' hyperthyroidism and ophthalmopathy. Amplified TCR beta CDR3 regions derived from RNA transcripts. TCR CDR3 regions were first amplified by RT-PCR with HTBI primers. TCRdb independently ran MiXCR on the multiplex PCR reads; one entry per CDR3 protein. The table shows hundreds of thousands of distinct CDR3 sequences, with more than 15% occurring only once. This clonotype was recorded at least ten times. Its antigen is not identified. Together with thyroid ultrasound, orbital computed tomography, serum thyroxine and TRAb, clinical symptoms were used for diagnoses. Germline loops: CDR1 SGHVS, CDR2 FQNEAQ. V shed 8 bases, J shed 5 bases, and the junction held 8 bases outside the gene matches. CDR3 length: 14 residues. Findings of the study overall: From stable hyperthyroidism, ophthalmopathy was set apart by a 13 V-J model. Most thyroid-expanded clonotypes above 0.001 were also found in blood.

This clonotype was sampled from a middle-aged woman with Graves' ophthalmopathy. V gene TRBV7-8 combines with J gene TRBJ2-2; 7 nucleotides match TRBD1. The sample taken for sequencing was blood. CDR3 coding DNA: TGTGCCAGCGGCACGGGACAGCAAACCGGGGAGCTGTTTTTT. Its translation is CASGTGQQTGELFF.